This TCR beta chain was recovered during a study of human T cells and chemical hapten exposure. Study-wide context: In the sensitization step, 2% DPC was placed on approximately 2 cm by approximately 2 cm of upper inner arm skin. Each week of the roughly 24-week study, patients had diphenylcyclopropenone applied to the scalp.

In the original workflow: TCRs per sample had a median of about 100,000 and ranged from about 23,224 to 700,000. TCRdb reanalysed the RACE reads using MiXCR and keeps one entry per CDR3 protein. These V and J calls are TCRdb output, not the study's own analysis. The table has roughly 180,000 distinct CDR3 sequences, more than 20% seen once; the top ten hold 6.7%. Worth noting for this clonotype: Antigen: not known.

Time point reported: patch test 1, 2 weeks after DPC sensitization. The treatment was: therapeutic diphenylcyclopropenone sensitization with weekly scalp DPC. CDR1 is SGHRS and CDR2 is YFSETQ in the germline V gene. The CDR3 runs 14 residues. Trimming cost V 0 bases and J 7 bases, with 13 bases left between them. Study-level findings and limits: Higher patch test scores went with higher counts of PT1 expanded TCRs.

The sample in question was whole blood, obtained in connection with sensitization to the hapten diphenylcyclopropenone (DPC). The sequence was collected from a woman in her forties or fifties with alopecia areata. Some clones in this sample may be carry-over from other donors' samples. This chain joins TRBV5-1 and TRBJ1-2; perhaps TRBD1 as D (5 bases). This chain's CDR3 is CASSLAGQPLGYTF. The CDR3 DNA follows: TGCGCCAGCAGCTTGGCAGGACAACCCCTTGGCTACACCTTC.